This T cell receptor (beta chain) originates from a study of T cell repertoires in cytomegalovirus infection. Study-level findings and limits: In two of eight donors, the top clonotype was HLA-C-restricted CMV-specific.

Each CDR3 protein gets one entry after TCRdb re-called the reads with MiXCR. This sample has about 130,000 distinct CDR3 sequences, with 20% to 30% found just once. In regard to this clonotype: Its antigen remains unknown.

The sequenced sample was PBMCs, sequenced either directly or after in vitro stimulation (not recorded which). The clonotype was recovered from a human donor in good health (CMV status not recorded). Some clones in this sample may be carry-over from other donors' samples.

The CDR3 DNA is TGTGCCAGCAGAAGAAGGGACAGGATGTCTGGGGCCAACGTCCTGACTTTC. Its protein is CASRRRDRMSGANVLTF. The chain is built from TRBV5-4 and TRBJ2-6, with TRBD1 identical over 8 bases. CDR3 length equals 17 residues. Per the germline V gene, CDR1 is SGHNT and CDR2 is YYREEE (reference sequence). The V gene end was trimmed by 5 bases and the J gene end by 1 base; junction bases not matched to a gene: 8.